Listed here are 2 T cell receptor beta chains from one sample, sequenced in a study of shared clonotypes between healthy human individuals. The method was immunoSEQ multiplex PCR; TCRdb's version includes in-frame clones alone and lacks a portion of them. The sample gives 2,100,000 or so clones, 90% to 96% of which show up once; approximately 0.13% is in the top ten. Sequenced input: naive CD4+ T cells sorted from blood. Subset defined: CD45RA+ positively selected. Receptor source: a young man in good health.

The genes are TRBV28 and TRBJ2-1; D not certain. Germline CDR1 reads MDHEN; CDR2 reads SYDVKM. V was clipped by 3 bases and J by 0 bases, with 15 bases between them. This CDR3 spans 17 amino acids. CDR3 amino acids: CASSFISLRSSYNEQFF. As DNA, the CDR3 is TGTGCCAGCAGTTTCATCTCTTTGCGGAGCTCCTACAATGAGCAGTTCTTC.

A single count supports this clone. V usage is TRBV28 and J usage is TRBJ2-1; possibly TRBD1 or TRBD2 for D (6 bases each). Germline assignment: CDR1 MDHEN and CDR2 SYDVKM. V lost 6 bases to trimming and J lost 6 bases, with 27 bases between them. This CDR3 is 18 amino acids long. CDR3 in DNA: TGTGCCAGCAGAGGGGGGACCGCAATTTCCGGAGGGCGCAATGAGCAGTTCTTC. It translates to CASRGGTAISGGRNEQFF.